This T cell receptor beta chain came from a study of blood T cell repertoires in COVID-19. Germline lookup yields CDR1 GTSNPN and CDR2 SVGIG (reference sequence). The J segment lost 3 bases and the V segment lost 2 bases, leaving 2 bases of the junction unmatched. The length of the CDR3 is 15 residues. Profiling relied on immunoSEQ multiplex PCR, and the TCRdb table lists in-frame clones only, not all of them. The sample has approximately 70,000 clones; roughly 90% are singletons. The rearrangement uses TRBV30 and TRBJ2-5; 14 bases are shared with TRBD2. The TCR originated in a man in his forties with COVID-19, enrolled during active disease. The sequencing input was peripheral blood. This CDR3 is CAWSPGLAGEETQYF. The CDR3 DNA follows: TGTGCCTGGAGTCCGGGACTAGCGGGGGAAGAGACCCAGTACTTC.